These 18 T cell receptor beta chains originate from one sample sequenced in a study of CD8 T cells in Susac syndrome. The RNA, about 0.45 to 1 ug, was put through reverse transcription using random hexamers. MiXCR, applied by TCRdb to the immunoSEQ multiplex PCR reads, yields one record per CDR3 protein. The repertoire consists of about 240,000 distinct CDR3 sequences, with 96% occurring once and the leading ten covering approximately 0.094%. Sequenced sample: CD4+ T cells from PBMCs. The receptors were gathered from a human donor with Susac syndrome.

The chain has TRBV9 and TRBJ2-7; 11 bases match TRBD1. The CDR3 covers 13 residues. CDR1 and CDR2 (germline): SGDLS, YYNGEE. The V gene end was trimmed by 4 bases and the J gene end by 6 bases; junction bases not matched to a gene: 3. In DNA, the CDR3 is TGTGCCAGCAGCCTTGGGACAGGGGGCGAGCAGTACTTC. Protein sequence: CASSLGTGGEQYF.

This rearrangement joins TRBV29-1 to TRBJ1-5; TRBD1 might be the D (6 bases). Between the trimmed V and J ends, which lost 6 bases and 8 bases, there was a span of 17 bases. The CDR3 sequence is 13 residues long. Germline loops: CDR1 SQVTM, CDR2 ANQGSEA. The CDR3: CSVARQVGEPQHF. CDR3 nucleotides: TGCAGCGTCGCTAGACAGGTTGGGGAGCCCCAGCATTTT.

The chain is built from TRBV12-3 or TRBV12-4 and TRBJ2-7; D is possibly TRBD2 (6 bases). The CDR3 is 15 residues long. The V end was cut by 0 bases, the J end by 2 bases, with 11 bases between. CDR3 DNA: TGTGCCAGCAGTTTAGCTAGCGGTATTGCCTACGAGCAGTACTTC. It yields the protein CASSLASGIAYEQYF.

This chain joins TRBV9 and TRBJ2-3, with D unresolved. Germline CDR1 SGDLS, CDR2 YYNGEE. The length of the CDR3 is 14 residues. V shed 0 bases and J shed 6 bases, with 11 bases lying between them. In DNA form, the CDR3 reads TGTGCCAGCAGCGTAGAGGATCTTCGTGATACGCAGTATTTT. This gives the protein CASSVEDLRDTQYF. The full variable domain, rest sourced from reference TRBV9 and TRBJ2-3, is DSGVTQTPKHLITATGQRVTLRCSPRSGDLSVYWYQQSLDQGLQFLIQYYNGEERAKGNILERFSAQQFPDLHSELNLSSLELGDSALYFCASSVEDLRDTQYFGPGTRLTVL.

V usage is TRBV2 and J usage is TRBJ2-5; D is perhaps TRBD1 (6 bases). V was shortened by 4 bases and J by 1 base, with 13 bases between the two germline ends. The CDR3 spans 15 residues. Germline-derived CDR1 and CDR2 are SNHLY and FYNNEI. The CDR3 protein is CASSVRQEVQETQYF. The DNA for the CDR3 is TGTGCCAGCAGTGTCCGACAGGAGGTCCAAGAGACCCAGTACTTC.

The CDR3 loop is CASSQRANTGELFF. CDR3 DNA: TGTGCCAGCAGCCAACGGGCCAACACCGGGGAGCTGTTTTTT. The chain has TRBV14 and TRBJ2-2; the D is unclear. CDR1 is SGHDN and CDR2 is FVKESK in the germline V gene. The CDR3 is 14 residues long. With 2 bases removed from V and 2 bases from J, the gap between germline ends came to 6 bases.

V and J are TRBV2 and TRBJ1-1; the match to TRBD1 covers 9 bases. The CDR3 sequence is 12 residues long. Germline V gives CDR1 SNHLY, CDR2 FYNNEI. Trimming at V came to 7 bases and at J to 10 bases, leaving 7 bases not matched to a gene. The CDR3 spells CASIPRDRAAFF. For the CDR3, the DNA is TGTGCCAGCATCCCAAGGGACAGGGCAGCTTTCTTT.

The V gene is TRBV19, the J gene TRBJ2-3; 13 bases map to TRBD2. The germline V gene encodes CDR1 LNHDA and CDR2 SQIVND (reference sequence). V lost 6 bases to trimming and J lost 4 bases; unmatched junction nucleotides: 13. This CDR3 is built from 18 residues. The CDR3 region has the DNA TGTGCCAGTAGAAGCGAAGGACTAGCGGGAGAAAGCCCAGATACGCAGTATTTT. It is translated as CASRSEGLAGESPDTQYF.

The rearrangement uses TRBV25-1 and TRBJ2-7; 10 bases fit TRBD1. Germline loops: CDR1 MGHDK, CDR2 SYGVNS. The trim removed 6 bases at V and 4 bases at J, leaving 9 bases unmatched. This CDR3 has 15 amino acids. CDR3: CASSQTPGQGYEQYF. The CDR3 nucleotides read TGTGCCAGCAGCCAAACCCCGGGACAGGGGTACGAGCAGTACTTC.

The rearrangement joins TRBV30 to TRBJ1-4; D may be TRBD1 (5 bases). Germline lookup yields CDR1 GTSNPN and CDR2 SVGIG (reference sequence). The CDR3 length is 15 residues. V was clipped by 2 bases and J by 5 bases, with 15 bases between them. The CDR3 bases are TGTGCCTGGAGTACCCGACAGCGCGGCAATGAAAAACTGTTTTTT. As protein: CAWSTRQRGNEKLFF.

CDR3 loop: CSFQRTSSYNEQFF. The CDR3 nucleotides read TGCAGTTTCCAGCGGACTAGCAGTTACAATGAGCAGTTCTTC. The rearrangement links TRBV20-1 to TRBJ2-1; TRBD2 aligns across 8 bases. V lost 8 bases to trimming and J lost 4 bases; unmatched junction nucleotides: 10. The CDR3 covers 14 residues. Germline-derived CDR1 and CDR2 are DFQATT and SNEGSKA (reference sequence).

The chain has TRBV15 and TRBJ1-5; 7 bases agree with TRBD1. V shed 1 base and J 3 bases; nucleotides not matched to a gene: 9. The CDR3 length is 17 residues. Looked up from germline, CDR1 is LNHNV and CDR2 is YYDKDF (reference sequence). The CDR3 coding sequence is TGTGCCACCAGCAGAGGATGGGCCGGGACAGTCAATCAGCCCCAGCATTTT. Amino acid sequence: CATSRGWAGTVNQPQHF.

This chain uses TRBV20-1 with TRBJ1-2; 8 bases are a match to TRBD1. This CDR3 comprises 14 residues. The germline CDR1 and CDR2 sequences are DFQATT and SNEGSKA (reference sequence). V shed 2 bases and J 4 bases; nucleotides not matched to a gene: 6. The CDR3 DNA sequence: TGCAGTGCTAGATCGGCAGGGGGCGGCTATGGCTACACCTTC. Protein product: CSARSAGGGYGYTF.

The chain is built from TRBV29-1 and TRBJ1-1, with 7 bases fitting TRBD1. Per the germline V gene, CDR1 is SQVTM and CDR2 is ANQGSEA. V lost 5 bases to trimming and J lost 2 bases; unmatched junction nucleotides: 8. The CDR3 spans 14 residues. DNA of the CDR3: TGCAGCGTTACGAAAACAGGGGTCAACACTGAAGCTTTCTTT. It encodes CSVTKTGVNTEAFF.

The rearrangement links TRBV9 to TRBJ2-5, with D perhaps TRBD1 (7 bases). Deletions cut 0 bases from V and 1 base from J, with 13 bases between. The CDR3 runs to 16 residues. CDR1 is SGDLS and CDR2 is YYNGEE in the germline V gene. In nucleotides, the CDR3 is TGTGCCAGCAGCGTAGTGGCGGGACAGAGCCAAGAGACCCAGTACTTC. This encodes CASSVVAGQSQETQYF.

The chain links TRBV3-1 to TRBJ2-1; 14 bases are shared with TRBD2. J gave up 9 bases and V 4 bases, and 11 bases lay outside the gene matches. Germline CDR1 and CDR2: LGHDT and YNNKEL (reference sequence). This CDR3 contains 17 residues. The DNA for the CDR3 is TGTGCCAGCAGCCTCCCAATGGGGACTAGCGGGAGTGTTGAGCAGTTCTTC. Its protein product is CASSLPMGTSGSVEQFF.

The count of this clonotype is one. The genes are TRBV11-3 and TRBJ2-7; 7 bases agree with TRBD1. There are 15 residues in the CDR3. Germline assignment: CDR1 SGHNT and CDR2 YENEEA. V shed 4 bases, J shed 0 bases, and the junction held 6 bases outside the gene matches. The CDR3 region has the DNA TGTGCCAGCAGCTCCGGGACAGCGAGCTCCTACGAGCAGTACTTC. Translating it yields CASSSGTASSYEQYF. Combining the CDR3 with reference TRBV11-3 and TRBJ2-7 gives the whole variable domain EAGVVQSPRYKIIEKKQPVAFWCNPISGHNTLYWYLQNLGQGPELLIRYENEEAVDDSQLPKDRFSAERLKGVDSTLKIQPAELGDSAVYLCASSSGTASSYEQYFGPGTRLTVT.

The count of this clonotype is one. V is TRBV24-1 and J is TRBJ1-2; 7 bases agree with TRBD1. Germline CDR1 KGHDR, CDR2 SFDVKD. This CDR3 contains 13 residues. V lost 5 bases to trimming and J lost 7 bases; unmatched junction nucleotides: 6. CDR3 residues: CATSARTGVGYTF. CDR3 sequence (DNA): TGTGCCACCAGTGCCCGCACAGGGGTTGGCTACACCTTC.